These 14 T cell receptor beta chains were all obtained from the same sample, sequenced in a study of siplizumab effects on memory and regulatory T cells. Sequenced by immunoSEQ multiplex PCR; TCRdb stores in-frame clones only, minus some. The data hold 90,000 to 120,000 clones, with about 93% observed a single time. Material: Tregs sorted from blood. Source of these receptors: a human donor in good health.

A single count supports this clone. The V call is TRBV19, the J call TRBJ1-1; D is uncertain. CDR1 and CDR2 (germline): LNHDA, SQIVND (reference sequence). The CDR3 runs to 13 residues. The V end was cut by 2 bases, the J end by 1 base, with 5 bases between. In DNA, the CDR3 is TGTGCCAGTAGTATAACGAAGAACACTGAAGCTTTCTTT. Translating gives CASSITKNTEAFF.

The chain links TRBV5-1 to TRBJ2-7, with TRBD1 matching over 9 bases. The J segment lost 5 bases and the V segment lost 4 bases, leaving 7 bases of the junction unmatched. CDR3 length: 14 amino acids. Germline CDR1 and CDR2: SGHRS and YFSETQ. CDR3 amino acids: CASSGGQGRHEQYF. CDR3 nucleotides: TGCGCCAGCAGCGGGGGACAGGGTCGGCACGAGCAGTACTTC.

The chain uses TRBV19 and TRBJ1-2, with D maybe TRBD1 (6 bases). CDR1 and CDR2 (germline): LNHDA, SQIVND (reference sequence). V shed 6 bases and J shed 4 bases, with 15 bases lying between them. The CDR3 is 14 amino acids. The CDR3 region is CASSSPGDFYGYTF. Here the CDR3 DNA reads TGTGCCAGTAGCTCCCCAGGGGATTTCTATGGCTACACCTTC.

V is TRBV7-2 and J is TRBJ2-7; TRBD2 matches at 8 bases. Trimming at V came to 5 bases and at J to 6 bases, leaving 9 bases not matched to a gene. CDR3 size: 14 residues. Germline CDR1 and CDR2: SGHTA and FQGNSA. The CDR3 nucleotides read TGTGCCAGCAGCCAGACTGCGGGAGGCCTCGAGCAGTACTTC. It codes for CASSQTAGGLEQYF. The entire variable domain, with the rest obtained from reference TRBV7-2 and TRBJ2-7, is as follows: GAGVSQSPSNKVTEKGKDVELRCDPISGHTALYWYRQSLGQGLEFLIYFQGNSAPDKSGLPSDRFSAERTGGSVSTLTIQRTQQEDSAVYLCASSQTAGGLEQYFGPGTRLTVT.

This sequence joins TRBV18 and TRBJ2-2; D is unresolved. CDR3 length equals 15 residues. Germline V lookup: CDR1 KGHSH, CDR2 LQKENI. CDR3 region: CPTPQVPRRTGELFF. DNA for the CDR3: TGTCCAACCCCCCAGGTCCCGCGGCGGACCGGGGAGCTGTTTTTT. The full variable domain, with the rest looked up from reference TRBV18 and TRBJ2-2, is NAGVMQNPRHLVRRRGQEARLRCSPMKGHSHVYWYRQLPEEGLKFMVYLQKENIIDESGMPKERFSAEFPKEGPSILRIQQVVRGDSAAYFCPTPQVPRRTGELFFGEGSRLTVL.

This CDR3 is CASSLVPRTGENEKLFF. CDR3 DNA: TGTGCCAGCAGCTTAGTCCCCAGGACAGGGGAGAATGAAAAACTGTTTTTT. V usage is TRBV7-6 and J usage is TRBJ1-4, with 9 positions matching TRBD1. Looked up from germline, CDR1 is SGHVS and CDR2 is FNYEAQ. The ends lost 1 base at V and 5 bases at J; junction bases unmatched: 8. This CDR3 spans 17 amino acids. Based on the CDR3 plus reference TRBV7-6 and TRBJ1-4, the full variable domain is GAGVSQSPRYKVTKRGQDVALRCDPISGHVSLYWYRQALGQGPEFLTYFNYEAQQDKSGLPNDRFSAERPEGSISTLTIQRTEQRDSAMYRCASSLVPRTGENEKLFFGSGTQLSVL.

This sequence joins TRBV6-6 and TRBJ2-5; possibly TRBD2 for D (7 bases). From germline, CDR1 is MNHNY and CDR2 SVGAGI (reference sequence). Between the trimmed V and J ends, which lost 7 bases and 11 bases, there was a span of 26 bases. The length of the CDR3 is 15 residues. CDR3 nucleotide sequence: TGTGCCAGCACTCCCGCGGGGGCTCCGGGTCGAGAGCAGTACTTC. Translation gives CASTPAGAPGREQYF.

The chain combines TRBV5-1 with TRBJ2-1; the match to TRBD2 covers 8 bases. The CDR3 is 16 residues long. The ends lost 4 bases at V and 10 bases at J; junction bases unmatched: 16. Looked up from germline, CDR1 is SGHRS and CDR2 is YFSETQ. The CDR3 DNA is TGCGCCAGCAGCCCCCCGAGGCTAGCGGGTCGGTGGGAGCAGTTCTTC. Amino acid sequence: CASSPPRLAGRWEQFF. Full variable domain (outside the CDR3, taken from reference TRBV5-1 and TRBJ2-1): KAGVTQTPRYLIKTRGQQVTLSCSPISGHRSVSWYQQTPGQGLQFLFEYFSETQRNKGNFPGRFSGRQFSNSRSEMNVSTLELGDSALYLCASSPPRLAGRWEQFFGPGTRLTVL.

The chain uses TRBV18 and TRBJ2-7; the D gene is possibly TRBD1 (6 bases). CDR1 is KGHSH and CDR2 is LQKENI in the germline V gene. Trimming took 5 bases from V and 3 from J, leaving 11 bases between them. The CDR3 has 13 amino acids. CDR3 amino acids: CASSSQGLYEQYF. CDR3 DNA: TGTGCCAGCTCATCACAGGGCCTCTACGAGCAGTACTTC.

The rearrangement links TRBV5-1 to TRBJ2-2; D remains ambiguous. This CDR3 region has 17 residues. Germline-derived CDR1 and CDR2 are SGHRS and YFSETQ. V was clipped by 2 bases and J by 0 bases, with 14 bases between them. Written as DNA, the CDR3 is TGCGCCAGCAGCTTAGACCCAACAACTGCGAACACCGGGGAGCTGTTTTTT. Translation gives CASSLDPTTANTGELFF.

The genes are TRBV5-1 and TRBJ1-6; D unclear. The CDR3 covers 13 residues. Germline lookup yields CDR1 SGHRS and CDR2 YFSETQ. The V and J ends lost 4 bases and 11 bases respectively, with 13 bases between them. The CDR3 DNA reads TGCGCCAGCAGCCTGTACATATCCACACCCCTCCACTTT. Translated, it gives CASSLYISTPLHF.

V usage is TRBV7-2 and J usage is TRBJ1-5; the match to TRBD1 covers 7 bases. Germline V CDR1 and CDR2: SGHTA, FQGNSA. CDR3 length equals 14 residues. J gave up 2 bases and V 6 bases, and 4 bases lay outside the gene matches. The CDR3 bases are TGTGCCAGCAGTCTAAGGGGGCGCAATCAGCCCCAGCATTTT. Translating it yields CASSLRGRNQPQHF. Full variable domain (missing parts from reference TRBV7-2 and TRBJ1-5): GAGVSQSPSNKVTEKGKDVELRCDPISGHTALYWYRQSLGQGLEFLIYFQGNSAPDKSGLPSDRFSAERTGGSVSTLTIQRTQQEDSAVYLCASSLRGRNQPQHFGDGTRLSIL.

The chain carries TRBV7-9 and TRBJ1-5; the D is unclear. V lost 3 bases and J 7 bases, leaving 10 bases between the germline ends. Germline V gene lookup returns CDR1 SEHNR and CDR2 FQNEAQ (reference sequence). The CDR3 extends over 13 amino acids. CDR3 protein: CASSLGQYQPQHF. In nucleotides, the CDR3 is TGTGCCAGCAGCTTGGGTCAGTACCAGCCCCAGCATTTT.

V is TRBV7-9 and J is TRBJ2-3; TRBD2 agrees at 7 bases. In germline, CDR1 is SEHNR, CDR2 FQNEAQ (reference sequence). Trimming at V came to 6 bases and at J to 2 bases, leaving 8 bases not matched to a gene. The CDR3 is made up of 15 amino acids. CDR3 sequence (DNA): TGTGCCAGCAGTCATCCCGGGGGGTCCACAGATACGCAGTATTTT. Protein product: CASSHPGGSTDTQYF.